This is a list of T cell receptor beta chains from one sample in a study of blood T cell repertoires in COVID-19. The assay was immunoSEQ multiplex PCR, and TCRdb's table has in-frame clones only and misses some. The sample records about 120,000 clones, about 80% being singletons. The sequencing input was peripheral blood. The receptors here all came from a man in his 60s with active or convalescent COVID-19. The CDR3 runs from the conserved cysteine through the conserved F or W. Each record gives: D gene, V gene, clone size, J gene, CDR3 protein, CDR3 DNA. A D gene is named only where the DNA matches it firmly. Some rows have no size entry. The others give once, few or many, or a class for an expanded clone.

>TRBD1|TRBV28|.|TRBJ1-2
CASRPQGLGYGYTF
TGTGCCAGCAGACCACAGGGGTTGGGCTATGGCTACACCTTC
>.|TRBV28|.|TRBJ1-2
CASSPHDRPFYTF
TGTGCCAGCAGTCCACATGACAGGCCGTTCTACACCTTC
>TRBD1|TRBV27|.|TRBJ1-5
CASRTGGPQGNQPQHF
TGTGCCAGCAGAACAGGGGGCCCGCAGGGCAATCAGCCCCAGCATTTT
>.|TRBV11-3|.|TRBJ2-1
CASSLDGGRGGEQFF
TGTGCCAGCAGCTTAGACGGGGGCAGGGGAGGGGAGCAGTTCTTC
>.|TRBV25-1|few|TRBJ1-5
CASSAPGGQPQHF
TGTGCCAGCAGTGCCCCCGGAGGCCAGCCCCAGCATTTT
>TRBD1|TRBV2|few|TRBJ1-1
CATPPPAGGEGEAFF
TGTGCCACTCCACCTCCGGCAGGGGGCGAAGGTGAAGCTTTCTTT
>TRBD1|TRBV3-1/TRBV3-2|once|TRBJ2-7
CASSQNRGGEQYF
TGTGCCAGCAGCCAAAACAGGGGCGGGGAGCAGTACTTC
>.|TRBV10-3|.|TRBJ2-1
CAISLQDNEQFF
TGTGCCATCAGTCTCCAGGACAATGAGCAGTTCTTC
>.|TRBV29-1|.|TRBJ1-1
CSVQWGKNTEAFF
TGCAGCGTTCAATGGGGCAAGAACACTGAAGCTTTCTTT
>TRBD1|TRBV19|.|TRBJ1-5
CASINGRGLNQPQHF
TGTGCCAGTATAAACGGTAGGGGGCTGAATCAGCCCCAGCATTTT
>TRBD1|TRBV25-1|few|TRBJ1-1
CARKDRDANTEAFF
TGTGCCAGAAAAGACAGGGACGCGAACACTGAAGCTTTCTTT
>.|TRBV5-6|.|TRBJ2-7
CASSLGRLQGNEQYF
TGTGCCAGCAGCTTAGGACGCCTTCAGGGTAACGAGCAGTACTTC
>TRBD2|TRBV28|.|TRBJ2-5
CASTAGGQETQYF
TGTGCCAGCACCGCGGGGGGCCAAGAGACCCAGTACTTC
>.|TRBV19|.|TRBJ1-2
CASSMNGIRLWLQEF
TGTGCCAGTAGTATGAACGGGATACGGCTATGGCTACAAGAGTTC
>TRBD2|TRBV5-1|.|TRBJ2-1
CASSLAGLAGVDEQFF
TGCGCCAGCAGCTTGGCGGGACTAGCGGGAGTCGATGAGCAGTTCTTC
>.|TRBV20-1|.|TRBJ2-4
CSASGQNRNIQYF
TGCAGTGCTAGTGGGCAGAACCGAAACATTCAGTACTTC
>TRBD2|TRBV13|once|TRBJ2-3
CASSVPPTSGRASTDTQYF
TGTGCCAGCAGCGTACCTCCTACTAGCGGGAGGGCCTCGACAGATACGCAGTATTTT
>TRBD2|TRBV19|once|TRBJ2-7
CASSIDLAGRGDEQYF
TGTGCCAGTAGTATAGATCTAGCGGGCCGAGGGGACGAGCAGTACTTC
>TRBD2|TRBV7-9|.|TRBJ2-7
CASSDGLAGTYEQYF
TGTGCCAGCAGCGACGGACTAGCGGGAACCTACGAGCAGTACTTC
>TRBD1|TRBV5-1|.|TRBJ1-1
CASSFRDRGTEAFF
TGCGCCAGCAGCTTCCGGGACAGGGGAACTGAAGCTTTCTTT
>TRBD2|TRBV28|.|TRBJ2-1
CASSTPGAGGRNEQFF
TGTGCCAGCAGTACCCCCGGAGCGGGAGGGCGGAATGAGCAGTTCTTC
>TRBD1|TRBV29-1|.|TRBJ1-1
CSVETGGNTEAFF
TGCAGCGTTGAAACAGGGGGGAACACTGAAGCTTTCTTT
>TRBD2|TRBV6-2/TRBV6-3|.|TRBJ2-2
CASSSYPGLAGSGELFF
TGTGCCAGCAGTTCCTATCCGGGACTAGCGGGGTCCGGGGAGCTGTTTTTT
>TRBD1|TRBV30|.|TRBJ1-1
CAWSADRGTEAFF
TGTGCCTGGAGTGCGGACAGGGGAACTGAAGCTTTCTTT
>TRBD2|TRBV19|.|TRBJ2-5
CASSGRTSGSSETQYF
TGTGCCAGTAGTGGAAGGACTAGCGGGAGCTCAGAGACCCAGTACTTC
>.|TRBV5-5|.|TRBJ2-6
CASSGLPGQGNSGANVLTF
TGTGCCAGCAGCGGACTGCCGGGGCAGGGGAACTCTGGGGCCAACGTCCTGACTTTC
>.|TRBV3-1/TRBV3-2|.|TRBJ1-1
CASSQGSGGRSTEAFF
TGTGCCAGCAGCCAAGGGTCCGGGGGGAGGAGCACTGAAGCTTTCTTT
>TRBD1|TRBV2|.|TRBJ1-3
CASGQGALGNTIYF
TGTGCCAGCGGACAGGGGGCTCTTGGAAACACCATATATTTT
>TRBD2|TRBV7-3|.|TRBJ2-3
CASSPRLAGGTDTQYF
TGTGCCAGCAGCCCACGACTAGCGGGGGGCACAGATACGCAGTATTTT
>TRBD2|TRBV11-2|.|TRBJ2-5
CASSLLPSGNVGETQYF
TGTGCCAGCAGCCTCCTGCCTAGCGGGAATGTCGGAGAGACCCAGTACTTC
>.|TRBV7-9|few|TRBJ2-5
CASSTTLGVQETQYF
TGTGCCAGCAGCACCACCCTCGGGGTTCAAGAGACCCAGTACTTC
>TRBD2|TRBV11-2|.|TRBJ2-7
CASSSGLAGSYEQYF
TGTGCCAGCAGCTCGGGACTAGCGGGGAGCTACGAGCAGTACTTC
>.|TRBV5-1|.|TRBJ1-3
CASSVGLGNTIYF
TGCGCCAGCAGCGTGGGACTTGGAAACACCATATATTTT
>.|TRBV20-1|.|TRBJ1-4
CSAGRGEKLFF
TGCAGTGCTGGCAGGGGTGAAAAACTGTTTTTT
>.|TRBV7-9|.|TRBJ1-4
CASSLDAGINEKLFF
TGTGCCAGCAGCTTAGATGCAGGGATAAATGAAAAACTGTTTTTT
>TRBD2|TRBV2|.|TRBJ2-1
CASRTTSGRWEQFF
TGTGCCAGCAGAACGACTAGCGGGAGATGGGAGCAGTTCTTC
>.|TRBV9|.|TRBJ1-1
CASSGARGGGTEAFF
TGTGCCAGCAGCGGCGCCAGGGGTGGTGGCACTGAAGCTTTCTTT
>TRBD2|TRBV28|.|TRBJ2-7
CASSSSGSPYEQYF
TGTGCCAGCAGCTCCAGCGGGAGTCCCTACGAGCAGTACTTC
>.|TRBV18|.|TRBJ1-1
CASSPPGGNTEAFF
TGTGCCAGCTCACCCCCTGGGGGCAACACTGAAGCTTTCTTT
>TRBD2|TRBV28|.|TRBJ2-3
CASSFGLAGGPGDTQYF
TGTGCCAGCAGTTTTGGACTAGCGGGAGGGCCGGGCGATACGCAGTATTTT
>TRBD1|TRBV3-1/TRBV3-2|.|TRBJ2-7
CASSPGQGYEQYF
TGTGCCAGCAGCCCGGGACAGGGATACGAGCAGTACTTC
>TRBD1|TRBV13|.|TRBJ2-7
CASSSRTGRSYEQYF
TGTGCCAGCAGCAGTCGGACAGGGAGGTCCTACGAGCAGTACTTC
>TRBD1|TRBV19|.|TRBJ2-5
CASSTSTGWGETQYF
TGTGCCAGTAGTACTTCGACAGGGTGGGGGGAGACCCAGTACTTC